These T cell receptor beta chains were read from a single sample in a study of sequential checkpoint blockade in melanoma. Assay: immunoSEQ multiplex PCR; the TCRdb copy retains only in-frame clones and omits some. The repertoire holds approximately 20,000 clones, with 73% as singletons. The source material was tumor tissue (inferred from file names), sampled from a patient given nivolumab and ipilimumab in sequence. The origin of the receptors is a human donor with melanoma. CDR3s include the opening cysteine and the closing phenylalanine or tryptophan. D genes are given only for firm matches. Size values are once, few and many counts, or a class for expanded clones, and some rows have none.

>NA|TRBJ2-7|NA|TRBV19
CASSPAGREQYF
TGTGCCAGTAGTCCCGCTGGGCGCGAGCAGTACTTC
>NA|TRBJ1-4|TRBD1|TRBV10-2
CASARDRGEKLFF
TGCGCCAGCGCCCGGGACAGGGGTGAAAAACTGTTTTTT
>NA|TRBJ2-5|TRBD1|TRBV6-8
CASRGQGLETQYF
TGTGCCAGCCGGGGACAGGGTCTTGAGACCCAGTACTTC
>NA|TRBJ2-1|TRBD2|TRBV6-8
CASSYTAGGPFEQFF
TGTGCCAGCAGTTACACCGCGGGGGGGCCCTTTGAGCAGTTCTTC
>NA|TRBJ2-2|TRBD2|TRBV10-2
CASSTGFKAGDTGELFF
TGCGCCAGCAGCACCGGCTTCAAAGCGGGAGACACCGGGGAGCTGTTTTTT
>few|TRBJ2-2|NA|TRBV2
CASRRDNVNTGELFF
TGTGCCAGCAGACGGGACAATGTGAACACCGGGGAGCTGTTTTTT
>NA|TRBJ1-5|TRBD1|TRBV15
CATSTSWAMTGRQDQPQHF
TGTGCCACCAGCACCTCCTGGGCGATGACAGGGCGGCAGGATCAGCCCCAGCATTTT
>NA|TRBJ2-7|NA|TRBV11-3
CASSLLPGAYEQYF
TGTGCCAGCAGCTTATTGCCGGGGGCCTACGAGCAGTACTTC
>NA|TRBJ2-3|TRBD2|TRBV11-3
CASSVGLAGTTDTQYF
TGTGCCAGCAGCGTGGGACTAGCGGGGACTACAGATACGCAGTATTTT
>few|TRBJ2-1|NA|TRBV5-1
CASSPSFSSYNEQFF
TGCGCCAGCAGCCCTAGTTTCAGCTCCTACAATGAGCAGTTCTTC
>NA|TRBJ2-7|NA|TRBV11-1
CASSLDPAGYEQYF
TGTGCCAGCAGCTTGGACCCAGCGGGCTACGAGCAGTACTTC
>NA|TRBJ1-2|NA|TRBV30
CAWIRHRDGYTF
TGTGCCTGGATCAGACACAGGGATGGCTACACCTTC
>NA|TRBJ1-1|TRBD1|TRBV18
CASSPLVTGGPNTEAFF
TGTGCCAGCTCACCGCTCGTGACAGGGGGCCCGAACACTGAAGCTTTCTTT
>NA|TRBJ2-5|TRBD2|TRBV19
CASSLAGGPRETQYF
TGTGCCAGTAGCTTGGCGGGAGGGCCAAGGGAGACCCAGTACTTC
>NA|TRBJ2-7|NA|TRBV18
CASSPPVSYEQYF
TGTGCCAGCTCACCACCGGTTAGCTACGAGCAGTACTTC
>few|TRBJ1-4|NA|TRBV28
CASSSSRGNEKLFF
TGTGCCAGCAGTAGTTCCAGGGGTAATGAAAAACTGTTTTTT
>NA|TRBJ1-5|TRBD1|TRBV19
CASSKVGQGAYSNQPQHF
TGTGCCAGTAGTAAGGTTGGACAGGGGGCCTATAGCAATCAGCCCCAGCATTTT
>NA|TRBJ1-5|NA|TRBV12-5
CASGLGQESNQPQHF
TGTGCTAGTGGTTTAGGGCAGGAGAGCAATCAGCCCCAGCATTTT